This passage covers 13 T cell receptor beta chains from one sample sequenced in a study of T cell responses to AZD1222 COVID-19 vaccine. Data came from immunoSEQ multiplex PCR; TCRdb stores just in-frame clones and leaves some out. The table has roughly 260,000 clones, approximately 95% seen once. Sample: peripheral blood, taken on day 0 of AZD1222 vaccination. The receptors originated from an adult in good health.

The chain uses TRBV18 and TRBJ1-5; 7 bases are shared with TRBD1. V lost 0 bases and J lost 5; bases outside the gene matches: 7. Germline-derived CDR1 and CDR2 are KGHSH and LQKENI. CDR3 length equals 16 residues. CDR3 coding DNA: TGTGCCAGCTCACCACCCGGGTCAGGGGGGGATCAGCCCCAGCATTTT. This translates into CASSPPGSGGDQPQHF.

This chain connects TRBV15 to TRBJ2-3; no clear D gene. Germline CDR1 and CDR2: LNHNV and YYDKDF (reference sequence). With 0 bases removed from V and 0 bases from J, the gap between germline ends came to 10 bases. The CDR3 contains 16 residues. CDR3 DNA sequence: TGTGCCACCAGCAGAGACGAGCCCGCTAGCACAGATACGCAGTATTTT. The encoded protein is CATSRDEPASTDTQYF.

V gene TRBV28 combines with J gene TRBJ2-7; D is perhaps TRBD1 or TRBD2 (5 bases each). This CDR3 has 15 residues. V lost 3 bases and J 6 bases, leaving 18 bases between the germline ends. Germline V CDR1 and CDR2: MDHEN, SYDVKM. The CDR3: CASSFRDVASGEQYF. In nucleotides, the CDR3 is TGTGCCAGCAGTTTCCGGGACGTAGCTTCGGGCGAGCAGTACTTC.

The chain couples TRBV7-2 to TRBJ2-1, with D unresolved. Germline lookup yields CDR1 SGHTA and CDR2 FQGNSA. This CDR3 is built from 15 residues. The V and J ends lost 2 bases and 3 bases respectively, with 11 bases between them. The CDR3 coding sequence is TGTGCCAGCAGCTTATTAGGAGCTGGCTACAATGAGCAGTTCTTC. It yields the protein CASSLLGAGYNEQFF.

On this clone itself: Mismatch with germline at one junction end may stem from a read error. The chain uses TRBV5-4 and TRBJ1-1, with no clear D. The CDR3 is 14 residues long. In germline, CDR1 is SGHNT, CDR2 YYREEE (reference sequence). CDR3 sequence reads: CASSLDQTNTEAFF. CDR3 DNA sequence: TGTGCCAGCAGTTTGGACCAGACGAACACTGAAGCTTTCTTT.

CDR3 loop: CASGPGIANTGELFF. As DNA, the CDR3 is TGTGCCAGCGGCCCAGGAATTGCGAACACCGGGGAGCTGTTTTTT. The rearrangement uses TRBV13 and TRBJ2-2; D gene unclear. The V gene lost 8 bases and the J gene lost 0 bases, with 13 bases spanning the gap. This CDR3 is 15 amino acids long. Per the germline V gene, CDR1 is PRHDT and CDR2 is FYEKMQ (reference sequence).

V usage is TRBV27 and J usage is TRBJ2-7; D is perhaps TRBD2 (6 bases). CDR1 is MNHEY, CDR2 SMNVEV, per germline (reference sequence). V shed 3 bases and J shed 3 bases, with 12 bases lying between them. This CDR3 comprises 14 residues. The CDR3 is CASSFRGSSYEQYF. The CDR3 DNA sequence: TGTGCCAGCAGTTTTCGGGGGTCGAGCTACGAGCAGTACTTC.

This chain uses TRBV7-2 with TRBJ2-2; weak D call: TRBD2 (5 bases). The V and J ends lost 4 bases and 0 bases respectively, with 12 bases between them. In germline, CDR1 is SGHTA, CDR2 FQGNSA. The CDR3 length is 16 residues. The CDR3 region is CASSSQRLSNTGELFF. The CDR3 DNA is TGTGCCAGCAGCTCCCAGCGGCTGTCGAACACCGGGGAGCTGTTTTTT. The full variable domain, with the rest looked up from reference TRBV7-2 and TRBJ2-2, is GAGVSQSPSNKVTEKGKDVELRCDPISGHTALYWYRQSLGQGLEFLIYFQGNSAPDKSGLPSDRFSAERTGGSVSTLTIQRTQQEDSAVYLCASSSQRLSNTGELFFGEGSRLTVL.

The chain combines TRBV4-1 with TRBJ2-7; D unclear. V was pared by 3 bases and J by 2 bases, with 14 bases between. The CDR3 is 15 residues long. CDR1 MGHRA and CDR2 YSYEKL come from the germline V gene. CDR3 in amino acids: CASSQPGGGAYEQYF. CDR3 in DNA: TGCGCCAGCAGCCAGCCCGGCGGCGGCGCCTACGAGCAGTACTTC.

This clone appeared a single time. J is TRBJ1-2 and V is TRBV7-3; 8 bases align to TRBD1. Germline-derived CDR1 and CDR2 are SGHTA and FQGTGA. After removal of 3 bases from V and 8 bases from J, the junction contained 5 bases not matched to a gene. The CDR3 is 13 residues long. CDR3 DNA sequence: TGTGCCAGCAGCTTCGGACAGGGAGAGGGCTACACCTTC. Protein product: CASSFGQGEGYTF.

The chain links TRBV19 to TRBJ1-1; perhaps TRBD1 as D (5 bases). Germline lookup yields CDR1 LNHDA and CDR2 SQIVND (reference sequence). V shed 6 bases and J shed 1 base, with 15 bases lying between them. The CDR3 consists of 15 residues. The CDR3 nucleotides are TGTGCCAGTAGAACAGCCCTGGGGACGAACACTGAAGCTTTCTTT. This encodes CASRTALGTNTEAFF.

The chain joins TRBV6-5 to TRBJ2-1; TRBD2 aligns across 7 bases. CDR3 length: 16 amino acids. The germline V gene encodes CDR1 MNHEY and CDR2 SVGAGI. V shed 0 bases, J shed 2 bases, and the junction held 4 bases outside the gene matches. The CDR3 spells CASSYSAGVPYNEQFF. CDR3 nucleotides: TGTGCCAGCAGTTACTCGGCGGGAGTCCCCTACAATGAGCAGTTCTTC.

The V call is TRBV5-8, the J call TRBJ1-5; no clear D. Germline CDR1 and CDR2: SGHTS and YDEGEE. This CDR3 comprises 15 residues. Trimming took off 4 bases at V and 1 base at J, with 12 bases between the two ends. The CDR3 DNA reads as TGTGCCAGCAGCCCGCCGGCAGCGAGCAATCAGCCCCAGCATTTT. Translation: CASSPPAASNQPQHF.